The present TCR beta chain was sequenced within a study of somatic mutations in cytotoxic T cells in rheumatoid arthritis. Study background: The flow sorting of some V beta antibody-stained T-cell populations reached nearly 100% purity, and the sorted populations included V beta1+ cells sequenced for TCRB.

The study, taken as a whole, reports: A largest CD8+ clone above 20% of CD8+ cells occurred in about an eighth of the roughly 60 patients. Patients with rheumatoid arthritis did not differ significantly from age-matched healthy controls in CD8+ T-cell clonality.

Method: immunoSEQ multiplex PCR; TCRdb's copy keeps in-frame clones and lacks some. The sample carries some 19,000 clones, around 81% recorded once. V dropped 6 bases and J dropped 2; count of bases not matched to a gene: 10. Looked up from germline, CDR1 is SGHNT and CDR2 is YENEEA. CDR3 length: 15 residues. With regard to this clone: Its antigen is unknown.

Researchers isolated CD4+ and CD8+ cells by positive magnetic bead selection and then checked their purity by flow cytometry. This sequence was found in a man between 18 and 35 years old with rheumatoid arthritis. The sample comprised CD8+ T cells sorted from blood. The chain has TRBV11-3 and TRBJ2-7, with 7 bases lining up with TRBD2. In DNA form, the CDR3 reads TGTGCCAGCAGTCGCAGCGCTAGCGGTACCTACGAGCAGTACTTC. It codes for CASSRSASGTYEQYF.